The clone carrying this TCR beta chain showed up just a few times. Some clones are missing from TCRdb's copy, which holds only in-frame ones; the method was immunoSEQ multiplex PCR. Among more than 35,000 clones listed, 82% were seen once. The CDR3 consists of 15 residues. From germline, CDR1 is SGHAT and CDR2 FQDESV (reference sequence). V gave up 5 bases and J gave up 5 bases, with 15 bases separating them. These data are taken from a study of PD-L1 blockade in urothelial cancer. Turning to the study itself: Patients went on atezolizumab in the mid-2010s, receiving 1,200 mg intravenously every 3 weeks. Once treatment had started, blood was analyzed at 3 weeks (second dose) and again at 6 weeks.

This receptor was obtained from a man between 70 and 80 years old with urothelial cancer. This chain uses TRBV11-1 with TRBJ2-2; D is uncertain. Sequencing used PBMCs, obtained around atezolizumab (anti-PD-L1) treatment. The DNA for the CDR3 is TGTGCCAGCAGCAACGACTTGAGTAGAACCGGGGAGCTGTTTTTT. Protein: CASSNDLSRTGELFF.